Described below is a single TCR beta chain sequence and its context. The antigen is not known. Each donor's status was that of a healthy bone marrow donor. V lost 5 bases, J lost 3 bases, and 23 bases lay in between. The CDR3 spans 17 residues. CDR1 LGHNT and CDR2 FRNRAP come from the germline V gene. The data originate from a study of cytomegalovirus exposure and HLA in healthy donors. The study, taken as a whole, reports: TRBV6-2, TRBV6-3 and some other V segments were unresolvable in 87-base-pair reads.

60 Vbeta and 13 Jbeta primers were used in PCR. Clones were read by immunoSEQ multiplex PCR, and TCRdb kept only the in-frame ones, dropping some. Of 190,000 or so clones detected, 80% appear once; the ten largest clones hold around 0.69%. The sequencing input was PBMCs. The receptor was isolated from a boy between 10 and 17 years old in good health and CMV-seronegative. V gene TRBV12-5 combines with J gene TRBJ2-7, with D unresolved. The CDR3: CASGTSPLVEKVYEQYF. The CDR3 coding sequence is TGTGCTAGTGGTACCTCCCCTCTGGTCGAGAAAGTCTACGAGCAGTACTTC.